These T cell receptor beta chains were read from a single sample in a study of blood T cells in healthy people across ages. TCRdb redid the calling of the 5' RACE reads with MiXCR, one entry per CDR3 protein. The sample yields 800,000 to 950,000 distinct CDR3 sequences, under 35% seen once. These data were likewise used in another study, on T cells of mothers and their children.

The sample taken for sequencing was blood. The receptors shown here come from a woman between 40 and 50 years old in good health. The CDR3 runs from the conserved cysteine through the conserved F or W. Fields, in order: V gene, D gene, clone size, J gene, CDR3 DNA, CDR3 protein. A D gene is named only where the DNA matches it firmly. Some rows have no size entry. The others give once, few or many, or a class for an expanded clone.

TRBV15	.	many	TRBJ2-7	TGTGCCACCAGCAGCGCTGTGATAGACAGCTCCTACGAGCAGTACTTC	CATSSAVIDSSYEQYF
TRBV11-2	TRBD1	many	TRBJ2-7	TGTGCCAGCAGCTTAGAGAGGGGGCGCCGCTACGAGCAGTACTTC	CASSLERGRRYEQYF
TRBV29-1	.	.	TRBJ2-5	TGCAGCGTTGAAGGTAGGGGCCGCGAGCGGTACTTC	CSVEGRGRERYF
TRBV9	.	few	TRBJ2-3	TGTGCCAGCAGCGCAGACCCCGGCACAGATACGCAGTATTTT	CASSADPGTDTQYF
TRBV27	.	.	TRBJ1-2	TGTGCCAGCAGTAAGGGGGGGCTTGGCTACACCTTC	CASSKGGLGYTF
TRBV7-2	TRBD1	many	TRBJ1-2	TGTGCCAGCAGCTTAGTAGGACAGGGAACTTCCCATGGCTACACCTTC	CASSLVGQGTSHGYTF
TRBV5-6	.	.	TRBJ2-1	TGTGCCAGCAGCTTTTTGCGCGAGCAGTTCTTC	CASSFLREQFF
TRBV9	.	few	TRBJ1-5	TGTGCCAGCAGCCCCGGGGAGGGAGGGGGCAATCAGCCCCAGCATTTT	CASSPGEGGGNQPQHF
TRBV6-5	TRBD2	many	TRBJ2-5	TGTGCCAGCAGGTCACTAGCGGGGGGCCAAGAGACCCAGTACTTC	CASRSLAGGQETQYF
TRBV28	TRBD2	few	TRBJ2-7	TGTGCCAGCGCGGGGGGCTCTACTTTTTACGAGCAGTACTTC	CASAGGSTFYEQYF
TRBV5-1	TRBD1	many	TRBJ2-5	TGCGCCAGCAGCTTGGACAGGGGAGAGGAGACCCAGTACTTC	CASSLDRGEETQYF
TRBV5-1	.	.	TRBJ1-4	TGCGCCAGCAGCCTGCAGGTTTGGGGTGAAAAACTGTTTTTT	CASSLQVWGEKLFF
TRBV9	.	few	TRBJ1-2	TGTGCCAGCAGCCCTAACGCTAACTATGGCTACACCTTC	CASSPNANYGYTF
TRBV29-1	.	.	TRBJ1-1	TGCAGCGCAGGGTGGGGCACTGAAGCTTTCTTT	CSAGWGTEAFF
TRBV20-1	.	.	TRBJ1-2	TGCAGTGCTAGAGGTGGTTGGGCTTCTGGCTACACCTTC	CSARGGWASGYTF
TRBV18	.	few	TRBJ1-6	TGTGCCAGCTCACCCCAGGGACTCGGGTATAATTCGCCCCTCCACTTT	CASSPQGLGYNSPLHF
TRBV7-2	.	.	TRBJ2-3	TGTGCCAGCAGCAGACTCGGCAGGGACACAGATACGCAGTATTTT	CASSRLGRDTDTQYF
TRBV9	.	.	TRBJ2-3	TGTGCCAGCAGCGTCCGACAGAACCCCACAGATACGCAGTATTTT	CASSVRQNPTDTQYF
TRBV6-6	.	.	TRBJ1-5	TGTGCCAGCAAGAGGGTGGCTGATAGCAATCAGCCCCAGCATTTT	CASKRVADSNQPQHF
TRBV7-2	TRBD1	many	TRBJ1-1	TGTGCCAGCAGCTTAAGGTTGGGCAGGGGGCTGGGCACTGAAGCTTTCTTT	CASSLRLGRGLGTEAFF
TRBV15	.	.	TRBJ2-1	TGTGCCACCAGCAGGACCAACAATGAGCAGTTCTTC	CATSRTNNEQFF
TRBV5-1	.	.	TRBJ2-1	TGCGCCAGCAGCTCTAATAAGGATCTTTACAATGAGCAGTTCTTC	CASSSNKDLYNEQFF
TRBV27	TRBD1	few	TRBJ2-3	TGTGCCAGCAGAAGACAGGGATCTAAAGATACGCAGTATTTT	CASRRQGSKDTQYF
TRBV5-6	.	many	TRBJ2-3	TGTGCCAGCAGATATCGGCCAGAGACAGATACGCAGTATTTT	CASRYRPETDTQYF
TRBV20-1	.	few	TRBJ2-1	TGCAGCCTTCGGGGGATCAATGAGCAGTTCTTC	CSLRGINEQFF
TRBV11-2	.	few	TRBJ1-1	TGTGCCAGCAGGCGAAGGGCGGGGCGCACTGAAGCTTTCTTT	CASRRRAGRTEAFF
TRBV20-1	.	many	TRBJ2-7	TGCAGTGCTACTTCTGGCGAGCAGTACTTC	CSATSGEQYF
TRBV5-1	TRBD2	.	TRBJ2-5	TGCGCCAGCAGCTTGTCCAGCGGGGGCCGGGAGACCCAGTACTTC	CASSLSSGGRETQYF
TRBV24-1	.	few	TRBJ2-1	TGTGCCACCAGTGATCTAGCAGGTGAGGACAATGAGCAGTTCTTC	CATSDLAGEDNEQFF
TRBV5-1	TRBD2	many	TRBJ2-1	TGCGCCAGCAGCCCGGGGGGGACTAGCGGGAGGAGCTCCTACAATGAGCAGTTCTTC	CASSPGGTSGRSSYNEQFF
TRBV28	TRBD1	many	TRBJ1-2	TGTGCCAGCATCCCGACAGGGAGCTATGGCTACACCTTC	CASIPTGSYGYTF
TRBV6-1	.	few	TRBJ2-7	TGTGCCAGCAGTGACAGGGTACCCAAGTGGTACTTC	CASSDRVPKWYF
TRBV3-1	TRBD1	few	TRBJ1-5	TGTGCCAGCACCTTAGGACAGGGGCGTCAGCCCCAGCATTTT	CASTLGQGRQPQHF
TRBV7-6	TRBD1	many	TRBJ1-2	TGTGCCAGCAGCAGCTTCCGGGACAGGGAGAACTATGGCTACACCTTC	CASSSFRDRENYGYTF
TRBV5-1	.	few	TRBJ1-1	TGCGCCAGCAGGCCAGGGATTTCACCTGAAGCTTTCTTT	CASRPGISPEAFF
TRBV4-3	TRBD1	many	TRBJ2-7	TGCGCCAGCAGCCAAGTGCTCGGACAGGGGGCTTACGAGCAGTACTTC	CASSQVLGQGAYEQYF
TRBV25-1	.	many	TRBJ2-1	TGTGCCAGCAGTGAGTTGGTCGGGCCTAGCGATGACAATGAGCAGTTCTTC	CASSELVGPSDDNEQFF
TRBV6-2/TRBV6-3	.	.	TRBJ1-2	TGTGCCAGCTTCGGGTTCGGTGGCTACACCTTC	CASFGFGGYTF
TRBV28	TRBD1	.	TRBJ1-1	TGTGCCAGCGCCCCGGGACAGGGGAGGACTGAAGCTTTCTTT	CASAPGQGRTEAFF
TRBV5-8	TRBD1	.	TRBJ1-5	TGTGCCAGCAGCCGTGGACAGGCAAGCAATCAGCCCCAGCATTTT	CASSRGQASNQPQHF
TRBV28	TRBD1	.	TRBJ2-1	TGTGCCAGCAGTCCCACCCTGGGACAGTACAATGAGCAGTTCTTC	CASSPTLGQYNEQFF
TRBV10-3	.	once	TRBJ2-1	TGTGCCGTCGGAGGGACTCGGCTTTACAATGAGCAGTTCTTC	CAVGGTRLYNEQFF
TRBV29-1	.	few	TRBJ2-2	TGCAGCGCAGAAACAGCGAACACCGGGGAGCTGTTTTTT	CSAETANTGELFF
TRBV7-2	.	.	TRBJ1-2	TGTGCCAGCAGCTTAGAAACGGGTCGGACGGCGCCCAATGGCTACACCTTC	CASSLETGRTAPNGYTF
TRBV2	.	.	TRBJ1-4	TGTGCCAGCAGGGCTGGGGCAGGGGTTGAAAAACTGTTTTTT	CASRAGAGVEKLFF